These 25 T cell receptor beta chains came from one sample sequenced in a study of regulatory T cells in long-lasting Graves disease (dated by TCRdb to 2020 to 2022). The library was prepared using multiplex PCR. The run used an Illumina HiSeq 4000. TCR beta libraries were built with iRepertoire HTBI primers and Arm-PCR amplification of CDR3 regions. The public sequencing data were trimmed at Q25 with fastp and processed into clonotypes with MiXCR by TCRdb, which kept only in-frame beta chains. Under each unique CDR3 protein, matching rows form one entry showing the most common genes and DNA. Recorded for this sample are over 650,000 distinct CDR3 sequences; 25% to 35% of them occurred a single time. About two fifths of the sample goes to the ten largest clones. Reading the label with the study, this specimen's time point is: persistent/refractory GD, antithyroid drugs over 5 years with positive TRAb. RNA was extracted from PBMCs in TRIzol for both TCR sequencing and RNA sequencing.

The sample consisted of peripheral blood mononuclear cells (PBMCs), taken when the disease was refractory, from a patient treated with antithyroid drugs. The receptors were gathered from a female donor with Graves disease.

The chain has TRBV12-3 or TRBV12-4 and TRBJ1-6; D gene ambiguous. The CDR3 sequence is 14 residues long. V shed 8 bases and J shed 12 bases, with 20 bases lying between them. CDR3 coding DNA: TGTGCCAGCGCCGATTCTTTTCGGATAAGACCCCTCCACTTT. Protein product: CASADSFRIRPLHF.

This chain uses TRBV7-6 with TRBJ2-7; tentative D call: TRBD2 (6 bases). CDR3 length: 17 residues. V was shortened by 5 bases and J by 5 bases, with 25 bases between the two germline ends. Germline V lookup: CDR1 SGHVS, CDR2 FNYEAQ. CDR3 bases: TGTGCCAGCAGCCCCCCCTCTATAGGAGGGATTTCCCACGAGCAGTACTTC. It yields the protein CASSPPSIGGISHEQYF. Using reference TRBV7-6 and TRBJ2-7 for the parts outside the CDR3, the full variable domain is GAGVSQSPRYKVTKRGQDVALRCDPISGHVSLYWYRQALGQGPEFLTYFNYEAQQDKSGLPNDRFSAERPEGSISTLTIQRTEQRDSAMYRCASSPPSIGGISHEQYFGPGTRLTVT.

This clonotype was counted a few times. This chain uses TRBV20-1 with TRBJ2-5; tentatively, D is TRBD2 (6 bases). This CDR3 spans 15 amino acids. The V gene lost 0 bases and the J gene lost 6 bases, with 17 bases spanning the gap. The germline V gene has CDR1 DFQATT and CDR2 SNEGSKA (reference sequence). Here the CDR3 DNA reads TGCAGTGCTAGAGATCCGGCCGGGAGAAGGAAGACCCAGTACTTC. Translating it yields CSARDPAGRRKTQYF.

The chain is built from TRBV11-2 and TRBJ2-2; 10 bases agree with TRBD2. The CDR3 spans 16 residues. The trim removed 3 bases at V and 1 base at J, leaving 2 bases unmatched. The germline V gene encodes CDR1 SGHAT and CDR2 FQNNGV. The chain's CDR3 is CASSFWTSGNTGELFF. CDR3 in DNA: TGTGCCAGCAGCTTCTGGACTAGCGGGAACACCGGGGAGCTGTTTTTT.

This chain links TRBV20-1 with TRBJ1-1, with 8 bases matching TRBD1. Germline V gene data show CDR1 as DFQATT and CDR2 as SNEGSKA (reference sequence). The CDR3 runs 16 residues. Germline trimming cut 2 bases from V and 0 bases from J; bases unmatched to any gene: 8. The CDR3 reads CSARTYRGTMNTEAFF. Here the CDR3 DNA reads TGCAGTGCTAGAACATACAGGGGGACTATGAACACTGAAGCTTTCTTT.

The CDR3, as DNA: TGTGCCAGTAGTATAGGAAGGGGCCCTCCAGCCCAGCATTTT. It specifies CASSIGRGPPAQHF. The rearrangement uses TRBV19 and TRBJ1-5; D possibly corresponds to TRBD1 (5 bases). V shed 1 base and J shed 11 bases, with 15 bases lying between them. CDR3 length equals 14 residues. CDR1 is LNHDA, CDR2 SQIVND, per germline (reference sequence).

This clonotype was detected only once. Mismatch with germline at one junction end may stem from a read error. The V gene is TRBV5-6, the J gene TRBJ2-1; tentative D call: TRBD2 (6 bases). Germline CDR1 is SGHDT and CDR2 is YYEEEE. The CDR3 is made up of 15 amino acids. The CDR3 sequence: CASRLDRRDYNEQFF. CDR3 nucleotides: TGTGCCAGCAGATTGGACCGGAGGGACTACAATGAGCAGTTCTTC.

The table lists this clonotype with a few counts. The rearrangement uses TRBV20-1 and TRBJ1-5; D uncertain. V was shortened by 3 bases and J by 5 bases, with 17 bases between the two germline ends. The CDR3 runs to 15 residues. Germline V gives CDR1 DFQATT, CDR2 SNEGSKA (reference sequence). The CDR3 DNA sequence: TGCAGTGCTAGTTTCCGGGTCCTAGGCCATCAGCCCCAGCATTTT. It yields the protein CSASFRVLGHQPQHF.

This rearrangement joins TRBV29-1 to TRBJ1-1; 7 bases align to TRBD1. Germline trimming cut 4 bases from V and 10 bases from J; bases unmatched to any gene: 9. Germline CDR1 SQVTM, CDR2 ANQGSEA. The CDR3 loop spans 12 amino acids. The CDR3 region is CSVAGTANGAFF. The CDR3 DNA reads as TGCAGCGTTGCCGGGACAGCTAACGGAGCTTTCTTT.

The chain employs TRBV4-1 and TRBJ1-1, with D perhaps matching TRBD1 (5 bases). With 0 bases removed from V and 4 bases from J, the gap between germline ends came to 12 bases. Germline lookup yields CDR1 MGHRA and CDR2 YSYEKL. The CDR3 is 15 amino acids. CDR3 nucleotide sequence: TGCGCCAGCAGCCAAGAGGAGGGGTCAGCCACTGAAGCTTTCTTT. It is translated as CASSQEEGSATEAFF.

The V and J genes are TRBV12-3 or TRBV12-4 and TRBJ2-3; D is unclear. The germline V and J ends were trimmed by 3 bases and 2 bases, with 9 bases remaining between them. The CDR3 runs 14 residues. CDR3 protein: CASSLGHFTDTQYF. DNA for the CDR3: TGTGCCAGCAGTTTGGGCCATTTCACAGATACGCAGTATTTT.

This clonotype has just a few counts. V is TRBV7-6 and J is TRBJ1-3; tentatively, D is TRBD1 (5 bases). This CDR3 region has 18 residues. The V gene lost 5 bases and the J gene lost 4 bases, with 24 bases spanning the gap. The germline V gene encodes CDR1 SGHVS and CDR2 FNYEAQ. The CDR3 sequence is CASSPRSGQGVTGNTIYF. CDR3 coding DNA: TGTGCCAGCAGCCCTCGGTCCGGTCAGGGAGTGACAGGAAACACCATATATTTT. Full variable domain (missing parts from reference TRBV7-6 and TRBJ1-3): GAGVSQSPRYKVTKRGQDVALRCDPISGHVSLYWYRQALGQGPEFLTYFNYEAQQDKSGLPNDRFSAERPEGSISTLTIQRTEQRDSAMYRCASSPRSGQGVTGNTIYFGEGSWLTVV.

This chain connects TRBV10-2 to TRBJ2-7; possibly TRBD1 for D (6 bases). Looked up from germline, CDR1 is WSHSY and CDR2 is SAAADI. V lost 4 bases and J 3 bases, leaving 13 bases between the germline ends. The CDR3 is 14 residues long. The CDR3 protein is CASSGQEIFYEQYF. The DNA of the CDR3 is TGCGCCAGCAGTGGACAGGAGATTTTCTACGAGCAGTACTTC.

The CDR3 nucleotides read TGTGCCAGCAGCGTAGGGGGGGCGGGAGCCTACAATGAGCAGTTCTTC. Translating it yields CASSVGGAGAYNEQFF. The chain carries TRBV9 and TRBJ2-1; D may be TRBD2 (7 bases). The CDR3 runs to 16 residues. Germline values: CDR1 SGDLS, CDR2 YYNGEE. V lost 0 bases, J lost 2 bases, and 12 bases lay in between. Full variable domain (rest looked up from reference TRBV9 and TRBJ2-1): DSGVTQTPKHLITATGQRVTLRCSPRSGDLSVYWYQQSLDQGLQFLIQYYNGEERAKGNILERFSAQQFPDLHSELNLSSLELGDSALYFCASSVGGAGAYNEQFFGPGTRLTVL.

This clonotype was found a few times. CDR3 nucleotides: TGTGCCAGCAGGAGAAGCGGGAGAGGCACCGGGGAGCTGTTTTTT. It specifies CASRRSGRGTGELFF. The genes are TRBV13 and TRBJ2-2, with 8 bases fitting TRBD2. V shed 6 bases, J shed 4 bases, and the junction held 7 bases outside the gene matches. This CDR3 is built from 15 residues. Germline V gene data show CDR1 as PRHDT and CDR2 as FYEKMQ (reference sequence).

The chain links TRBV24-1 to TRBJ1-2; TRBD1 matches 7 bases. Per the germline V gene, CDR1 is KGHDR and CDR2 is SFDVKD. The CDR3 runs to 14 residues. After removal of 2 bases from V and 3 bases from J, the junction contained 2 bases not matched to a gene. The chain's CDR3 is CATSDSTGYYGYTF. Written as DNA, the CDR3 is TGTGCCACCAGTGATTCGACAGGGTACTATGGCTACACCTTC.

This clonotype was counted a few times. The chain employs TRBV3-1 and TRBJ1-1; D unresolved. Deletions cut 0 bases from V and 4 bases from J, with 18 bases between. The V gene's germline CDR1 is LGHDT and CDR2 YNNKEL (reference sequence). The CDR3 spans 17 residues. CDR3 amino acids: CASSQDVREPPGTEAFF. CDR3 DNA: TGTGCCAGCAGCCAAGATGTAAGGGAACCCCCCGGCACTGAAGCTTTCTTT.

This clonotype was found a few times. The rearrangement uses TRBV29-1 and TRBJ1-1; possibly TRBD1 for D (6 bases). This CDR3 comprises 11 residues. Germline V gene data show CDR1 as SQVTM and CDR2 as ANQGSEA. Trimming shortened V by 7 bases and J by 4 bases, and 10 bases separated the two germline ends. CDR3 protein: CSGRGGTEAFF. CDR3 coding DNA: TGCAGCGGAAGAGGGGGCACTGAAGCTTTCTTT.

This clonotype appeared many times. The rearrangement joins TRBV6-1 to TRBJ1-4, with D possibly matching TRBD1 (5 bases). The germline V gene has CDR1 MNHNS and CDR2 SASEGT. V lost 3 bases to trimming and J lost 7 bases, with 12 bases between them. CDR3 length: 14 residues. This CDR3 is CASSDTAGTEKLFF. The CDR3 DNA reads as TGTGCCAGCAGTGATACGGCAGGGACTGAAAAACTGTTTTTT.

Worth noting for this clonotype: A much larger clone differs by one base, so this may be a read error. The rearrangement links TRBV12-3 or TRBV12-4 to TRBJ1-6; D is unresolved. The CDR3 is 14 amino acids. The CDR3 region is CASSLQNYDSPLHF. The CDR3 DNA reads TGTGCCAGCAGTCTTCAGAACTATGATTCACCCCTCCACTTT.

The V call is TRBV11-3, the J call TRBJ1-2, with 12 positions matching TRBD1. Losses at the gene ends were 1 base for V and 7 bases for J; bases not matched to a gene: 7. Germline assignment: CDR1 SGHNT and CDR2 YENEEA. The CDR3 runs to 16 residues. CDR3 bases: TGTGCCAGCAGCTTAGCCCCCCTGGGACAGGGGGCTGGCTACACCTTC. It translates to CASSLAPLGQGAGYTF.

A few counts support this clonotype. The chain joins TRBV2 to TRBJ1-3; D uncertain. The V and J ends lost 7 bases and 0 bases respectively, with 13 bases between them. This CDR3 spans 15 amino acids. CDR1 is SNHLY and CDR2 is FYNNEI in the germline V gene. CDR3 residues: CASMESYSSGNTIYF. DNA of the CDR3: TGTGCCAGCATGGAGAGTTATAGCTCTGGAAACACCATATATTTT. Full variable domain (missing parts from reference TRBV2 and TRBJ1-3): EPEVTQTPSHQVTQMGQEVILRCVPISNHLYFYWYRQILGQKVEFLVSFYNNEISEKSEIFDDQFSVERPDGSNFTLKIRSTKLEDSAMYFCASMESYSSGNTIYFGEGSWLTVV.

The CDR3 sequence is CASRSPGRRNTEAFF. The CDR3 DNA sequence: TGTGCCAGCAGGTCACCGGGACGGAGGAACACTGAAGCTTTCTTT. V usage is TRBV7-9 and J usage is TRBJ1-1, with TRBD1 as a possible D gene (5 bases). The V gene's germline CDR1 is SEHNR and CDR2 FQNEAQ (reference sequence). Trimming left V 6 bases short and J 1 base short, with 15 bases between. The CDR3 sequence is 15 residues long.

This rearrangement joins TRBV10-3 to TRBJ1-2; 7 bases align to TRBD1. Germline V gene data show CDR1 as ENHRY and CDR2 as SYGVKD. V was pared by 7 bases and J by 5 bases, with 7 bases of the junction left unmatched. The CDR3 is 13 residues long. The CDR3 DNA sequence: TGTGCCATCAATCCGGGACAGATATATGGCTACACCTTC. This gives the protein CAINPGQIYGYTF.

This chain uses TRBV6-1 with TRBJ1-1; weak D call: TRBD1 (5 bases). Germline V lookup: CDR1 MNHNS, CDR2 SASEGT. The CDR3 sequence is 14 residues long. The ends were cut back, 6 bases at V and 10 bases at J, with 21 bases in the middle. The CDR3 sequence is CASRDGTTVGRAFF. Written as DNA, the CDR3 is TGTGCCAGCAGGGACGGGACGACGGTCGGTCGAGCTTTCTTT.